What follows is one TCR beta chain and its context. The table lists this clone with a count of one. Its antigen is unknown. No quality values exist for individual bases; no much larger clone is one base distant. The record originates from a study of cytomegalovirus exposure and HLA in healthy donors listed by TCRdb under 2017. About the investigation overall: According to an earlier analysis of a few hundred of the donors, 150 million to 200 million T cells yielded 117 million unique TCR beta sequences and about 280 Gb of sequence data. Several DR-DQ haplotypes were handled as single units for association and clustering because linkage in the cohort was strong. Donor age, sex, ethnicity and CMV serostatus were collected together with the repertoire data. The study aimed to test whether cataloging public T cell receptors could reveal signatures of past pathogen exposure. In a later analysis, previously published TCR beta repertoires from 500 to 750 donors were re-analyzed and high-resolution HLA genotyping was added so that TCR occurrence patterns could be studied. HLA typing included class I and class II loci at four-digit resolution. Across 300 to 400 genotyped donors of the cohort, an average of approximately 200,000 unique TCR beta nucleotide sequences per donor were sequenced, and about a sixth of those sequences were non-productive. A later genetic analysis took genome-wide SNP genotypes for about 55% of the roughly 670 donors and used that subset as a discovery cohort. Along with the roughly 610-subject first cohort, a separate validation cohort of over 90 different subjects was used. Roughly 310 gigabases of sequencing data and approximately 93 million unique TCR sequences were included in an early release covering roughly 600 HLA-typed donors. To predict cytomegalovirus infection status, the study brought together high-throughput TCR immunosequencing, statistical association of individual TCRs with disease status, and machine learning. Rather than drawing on any new phenotypic data, the later analysis identified candidate immune exposures from TCR beta sequences and the way those sequences occurred across donors. All discovery cohort repertoires had been generated using a single sequencing platform. Among the roughly 400 genotyped donors, approximately 81% belonged to the genetic ancestry cluster associated with self-reported Caucasian donors. The study used immunosequencing to profile the T cell repertoires of hundreds of subjects and linked those repertoires to cytomegalovirus serostatus. In an earlier analysis of 500 to 650 of the donors, high-throughput TCR beta sequencing was used to judge whether each TCR beta V gene segment behaved as functional or pseudogenic. The number of typed donors differed by locus: 629-630 for A, B, C, DRB1 and DQB1; 522 for DQA1; 606 for DPA1; and roughly 490 for DPB1. Here is what the overall study found, with its caveats: A later analysis associated 15,000 to 20,000 TCR beta sequences with specific HLA alleles at a false discovery rate of 0.05. Compared with the approximately 600-donor mean, donors in an Asian-associated ancestry cluster had fewer N-insertions in productive TCRs, according to a later genetic analysis. A cluster of highly shared sequence variants was judged likely to be a technical artifact of the sequencing pipeline. This cohort had only TCR beta chains sequenced, and the lack of alpha or paired-chain data limited which features could be detected. A later analysis reported that several top co-occurrence clusters appeared linked to parvovirus B19, influenza, CMV and Epstein-Barr virus. In a later analysis, TCR association rates were found to vary across HLA loci, with the most associated TCRs seen for DRB1 alleles and the fewest for HLA-C alleles. Because HLA typing was unavailable for some donors at each locus, only the typed subset was used in association tests. According to a later analysis, most CMV-associated TCR beta chains appeared to be HLA-restricted, and the HLA associations seemed to be driven largely by CMV exposure. A total of roughly 160 TCR beta chains were listed by the study as associated with cytomegalovirus. A later genetic analysis associated a missense DCLRE1C variant with V-gene and J-gene trimming of TCR beta chains, and an independent cohort replicated the association. Sequencing depth was assumed to be roughly uniform across donors in the presence/absence analyses, though that assumption may not hold. In a later analysis, HLA-associated TCR beta chains showed more clonal expansion and lower generation probabilities than non-associated chains that were equally common. Immune exposure information for the cohort was limited to CMV serostatus. According to the authors, the approach could potentially be generalized to other disease states and immunological phenotypes. In both the original and validation cohorts, the classifier was reported to diagnose cytomegalovirus status with high specificity and sensitivity. Some IMGT-functional V segments, including TRBV6-2 and TRBV6-3, could not be told apart with the 87-base-pair reads, so those segments were excluded. A further reported finding was that TCR beta sequences accurately predicted the HLA-A and HLA-B alleles for most subjects in the first cohort. Most TCR sequences were observed very rarely across donors, whereas some public TCRs were present in many individuals. Linkage disequilibrium might explain the correlated functional status among segregating V segments, but an unknown experimental factor could not be excluded. Because counts were too low, around 17 rarely observed V segments, including chromosome 9 orphons, were left out of the earlier analysis of several hundred of the donors. In vitro tests confirmed that a few of the cytomegalovirus-associated TCR beta chains recognize cytomegalovirus antigens. When HLA alleles, especially DR and DQ, strongly co-occurred, TCR associations were difficult to assign to individual alleles. In an earlier analysis of around 500 of the donors, most TCR beta V segments appeared in productive rearrangements about 87% or about 30% of the time, broadly matching IMGT annotations.

CDR1 and CDR2, per the germline V gene, are SGHNT and YENEEA. Cut back by 4 bases and 2 bases, the V and J ends lie 14 bases apart. From cysteine to phenylalanine, the CDR3 is 16 amino acids long. The CDR3 DNA has 48 bases and is translated from base 1. The cohort was made up of approximately 670 healthy bone marrow donors. At the time of sampling, all cohort members were nominally healthy, though unrecorded immune exposures were likely present. The donor was CMV seronegative and was included in the group of 352 seronegative cohort members. Every donor gave a peripheral blood sample, and the peripheral blood mononuclear cells from that sample were used for TCR beta sequencing. The Qiagen DNeasy Blood Extraction Kit was used to extract genomic DNA from the blood cell samples. Libraries were built with the immunoSEQ multiplex PCR assay. For the multiplex PCR, a mixture combining 60 forward primers for TCR Vbeta segments and 13 reverse primers for TCR Jbeta segments was used. The CDR3 region of rearranged TCR beta genes was amplified from genomic DNA with a multiplex PCR assay. On the Illumina HiSeq System, the amplified TCR beta libraries were sequenced as 87-base-pair reads. Concerning the study's data processing: A later analysis tallied 75 million to 85 million unique TCR beta chains across the approximately 670 repertoires, and approximately 12 million of those chains were shared by two or more donors. To remove PCR and sequencing errors, raw reads were error-corrected and collapsed into unique sequences using a nearest-neighbor algorithm that merged closely related sequences. V, D and J gene segments were assigned by aligning CDR3 sequences to IMGT reference sequences. Each retained sequence needed at least a six-nucleotide match to both a V gene segment and a J gene segment. Rearrangements were classified as productive when the CDR3 lacked stop codons and remained in frame with V and J, and all other rearrangements were classified as non-productive. CDR3 was defined by IMGT convention, running from the second conserved V-encoded cysteine to the conserved J-encoded phenylalanine. In an earlier analysis of approximately 590 of the donors, sequences lacking an unambiguous match to a single V gene segment were excluded. In an earlier analysis of a few hundred of the donors, V segments were called functional above 56.7% productive rearrangements and were called segregating when the between-donor standard deviation exceeded 5%. A statistical classification framework was developed to diagnose cytomegalovirus status using the catalog of TCR beta chain sequences. V and J gene assignment, in a later analysis, came from comparing TCR nucleotide sequences with IMGT/GENE-DB human TR gene sequences. Using the TCRdist pipeline, a later analysis assigned CDR3 sequences along with most-parsimonious VDJ recombination scenarios. A later analysis defined each TCR beta chain by its CDR3 amino acid sequence plus V-gene family, and excluded reads lacking a unique V-gene family. To address suspected cross-contamination and a sequencing artifact, a later analysis removed 592 highly shared, low-generation-probability nucleotide sequences. In a later analysis, a clonal expansion index for each public chain was calculated from normalized within-repertoire ranks of inferred template counts. In a later analysis, generation probabilities were computed using a VDJ recombination model fitted to out-of-frame rearrangements, and the results were checked against IGoR. Hypergeometric tests were used in a later analysis to score TCR-TCR, TCR-HLA and TCR-CMV co-occurrence, with a repertoire-size bias correction applied to the TCR pairs. In a later analysis, false discovery rates were estimated by permuting HLA or CMV assignments 20 times. In a later analysis, co-occurring TCRs were grouped using DBSCAN, and TCRdist sequence similarity was added for clustering within HLA-allele-positive subsets. For co-occurrence clustering, repertoires with fewer than 30,000 or more than 120,000 public chains were excluded, along with four or five repertoires with anomalous nucleotide sharing. TCRdb holds this immuneACCESS table with in-frame rearrangements only. Some clones are missing; in checked studies, unresolved V genes explain under half, and the rest has no known cause. The V and J calls and clone size come from that table; D and trimming were worked out from the DNA. This sample gives around 120,000 clones in total; around 72% of them show up just once. The top ten clones comprise about 1.7% of the sample.

Sequencing was performed on PBMCs. The clonotype was recovered from a woman between 35 and 50 years old in good health and CMV-seronegative. The chain is made from TRBV11-3 and TRBJ2-2; a weak D assignment points to TRBD1 (6 bases agree). The CDR3 protein sequence reads: CASSSTGSSNTGELFF. The DNA reads TGTGCCAGCAGCTCTACAGGGAGCTCCAACACCGGGGAGCTGTTTTTT. With all but the CDR3 taken from the reference TRBV11-3 and TRBJ2-2 genes, the full variable domain is: EAGVVQSPRYKIIEKKQPVAFWCNPISGHNTLYWYLQNLGQGPELLIRYENEEAVDDSQLPKDRFSAERLKGVDSTLKIQPAELGDSAVYLCASSSTGSSNTGELFFGEGSRLTVL.